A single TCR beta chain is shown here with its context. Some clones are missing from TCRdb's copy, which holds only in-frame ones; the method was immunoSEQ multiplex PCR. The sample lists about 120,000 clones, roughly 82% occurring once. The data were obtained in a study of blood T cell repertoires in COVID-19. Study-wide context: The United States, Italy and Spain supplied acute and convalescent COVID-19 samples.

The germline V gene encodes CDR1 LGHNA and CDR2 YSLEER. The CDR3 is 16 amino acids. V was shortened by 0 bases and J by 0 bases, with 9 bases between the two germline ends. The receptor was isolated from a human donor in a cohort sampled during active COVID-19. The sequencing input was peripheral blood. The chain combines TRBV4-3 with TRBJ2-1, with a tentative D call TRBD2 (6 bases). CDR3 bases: TGCGCCAGCAGCCAAGAGCCGGGGGACTCCTACAATGAGCAGTTCTTC. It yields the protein CASSQEPGDSYNEQFF.